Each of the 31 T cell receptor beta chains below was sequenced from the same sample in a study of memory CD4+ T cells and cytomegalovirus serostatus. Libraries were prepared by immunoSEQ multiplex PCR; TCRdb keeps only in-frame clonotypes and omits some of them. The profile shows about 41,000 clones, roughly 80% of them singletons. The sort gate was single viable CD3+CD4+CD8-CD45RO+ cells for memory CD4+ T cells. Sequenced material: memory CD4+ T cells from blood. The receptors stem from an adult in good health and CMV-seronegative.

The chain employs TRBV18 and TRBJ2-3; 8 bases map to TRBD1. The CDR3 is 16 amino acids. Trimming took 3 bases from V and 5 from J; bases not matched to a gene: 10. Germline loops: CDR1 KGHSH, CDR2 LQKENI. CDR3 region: CASSPSRGLSQDTQYF. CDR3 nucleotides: TGTGCCAGCTCACCCTCCAGGGGGCTGAGTCAAGATACGCAGTATTTT.

CDR3 bases: TGTGCCAGCAGCTTAGACCGGGACAGGGCAACGGATACGCAGTATTTT. Protein product: CASSLDRDRATDTQYF. The chain is built from TRBV7-8 and TRBJ2-3, with 9 bases identical to TRBD1. The CDR3 totals 16 residues. V lost 1 base, J lost 6 bases, and 8 bases stayed unmatched. Germline assignment: CDR1 SGHVS and CDR2 FQNEAQ.

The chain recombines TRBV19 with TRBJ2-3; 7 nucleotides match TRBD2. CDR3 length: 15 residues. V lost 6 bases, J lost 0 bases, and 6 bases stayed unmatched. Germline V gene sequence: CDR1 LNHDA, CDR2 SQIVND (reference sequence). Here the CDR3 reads CASRGRGRSTDTQYF. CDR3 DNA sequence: TGTGCCAGTAGGGGGAGGGGAAGAAGCACAGATACGCAGTATTTT. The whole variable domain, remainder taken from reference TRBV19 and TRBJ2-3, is DGGITQSPKYLFRKEGQNVTLSCEQNLNHDAMYWYRQDPGQGLRLIYYSQIVNDFQKGDIAEGYSVSREKKESFPLTVTSAQKNPTAFYLCASRGRGRSTDTQYFGPGTRLTVL.

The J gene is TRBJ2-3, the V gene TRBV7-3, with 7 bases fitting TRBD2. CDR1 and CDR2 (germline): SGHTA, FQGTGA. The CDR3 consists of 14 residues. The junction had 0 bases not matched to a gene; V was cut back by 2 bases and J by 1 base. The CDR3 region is CASSLAGGTDTQYF. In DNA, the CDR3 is TGTGCCAGCAGCTTAGCGGGGGGCACAGATACGCAGTATTTT.

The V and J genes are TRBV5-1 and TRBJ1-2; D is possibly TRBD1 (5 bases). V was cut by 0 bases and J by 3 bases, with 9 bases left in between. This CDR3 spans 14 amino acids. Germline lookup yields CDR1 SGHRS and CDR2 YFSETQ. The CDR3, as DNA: TGCGCCAGCAGCTTGGTGATACAGGACTATGGCTACACCTTC. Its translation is CASSLVIQDYGYTF.

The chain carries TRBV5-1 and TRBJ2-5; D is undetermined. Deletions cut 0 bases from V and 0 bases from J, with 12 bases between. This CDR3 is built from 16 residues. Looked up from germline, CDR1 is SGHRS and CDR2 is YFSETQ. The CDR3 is CASSLATYTYQETQYF. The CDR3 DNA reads TGCGCCAGCAGCTTGGCCACTTACACGTACCAAGAGACCCAGTACTTC.

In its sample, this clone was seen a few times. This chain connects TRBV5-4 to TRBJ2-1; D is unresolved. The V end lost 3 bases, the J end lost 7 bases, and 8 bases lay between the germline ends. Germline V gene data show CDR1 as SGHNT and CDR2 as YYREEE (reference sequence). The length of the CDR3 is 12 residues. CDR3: CASSSPGNEQFF. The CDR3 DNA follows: TGTGCCAGCAGCTCACCTGGAAATGAGCAGTTCTTC.

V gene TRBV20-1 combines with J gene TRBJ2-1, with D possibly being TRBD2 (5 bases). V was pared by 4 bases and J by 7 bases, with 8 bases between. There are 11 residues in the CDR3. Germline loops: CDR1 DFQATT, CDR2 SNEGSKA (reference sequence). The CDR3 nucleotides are TGCAGTGCTACCCCGGGAAATGAGCAGTTCTTC. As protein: CSATPGNEQFF.

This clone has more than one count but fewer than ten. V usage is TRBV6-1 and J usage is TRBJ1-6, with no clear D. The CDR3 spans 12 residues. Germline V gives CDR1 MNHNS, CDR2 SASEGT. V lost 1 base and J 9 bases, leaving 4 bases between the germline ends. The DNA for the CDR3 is TGTGCCAGCAGTGAAGTTTTTTCACCCCTCCACTTT. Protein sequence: CASSEVFSPLHF.

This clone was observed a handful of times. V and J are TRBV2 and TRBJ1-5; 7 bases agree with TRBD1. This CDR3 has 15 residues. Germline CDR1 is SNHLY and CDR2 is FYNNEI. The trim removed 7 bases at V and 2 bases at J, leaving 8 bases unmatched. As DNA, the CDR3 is TGTGCCAGCATGACGCAAACAGGGGGCAATCAGCCCCAGCATTTT. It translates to CASMTQTGGNQPQHF.

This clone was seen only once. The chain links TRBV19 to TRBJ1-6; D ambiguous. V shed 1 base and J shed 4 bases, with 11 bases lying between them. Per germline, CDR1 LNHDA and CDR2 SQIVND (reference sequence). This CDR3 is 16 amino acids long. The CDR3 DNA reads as TGTGCCAGTAGTATAGGGGTCGGCAGATATAATTCACCCCTCCACTTT. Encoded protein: CASSIGVGRYNSPLHF.

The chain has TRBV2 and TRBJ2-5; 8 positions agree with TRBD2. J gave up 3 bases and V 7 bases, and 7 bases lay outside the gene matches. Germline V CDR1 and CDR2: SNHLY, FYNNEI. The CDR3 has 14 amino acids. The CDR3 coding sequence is TGTGCCAGCAAAGAAGGACTAGCAGAAGAGACCCAGTACTTC. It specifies CASKEGLAEETQYF.

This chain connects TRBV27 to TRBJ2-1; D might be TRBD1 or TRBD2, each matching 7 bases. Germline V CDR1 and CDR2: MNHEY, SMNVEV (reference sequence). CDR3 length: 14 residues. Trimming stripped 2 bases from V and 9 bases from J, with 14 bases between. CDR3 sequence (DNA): TGTGCCAGCAGTTTAAGGCAGGGGGGGGGTGAGCAGTTCTTC. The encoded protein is CASSLRQGGGEQFF.

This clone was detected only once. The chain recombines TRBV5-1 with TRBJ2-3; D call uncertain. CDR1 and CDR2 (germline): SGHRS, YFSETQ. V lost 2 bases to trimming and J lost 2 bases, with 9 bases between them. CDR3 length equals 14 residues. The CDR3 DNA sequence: TGCGCCAGCAGCTTAATTCCAACCACAGATACGCAGTATTTT. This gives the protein CASSLIPTTDTQYF.

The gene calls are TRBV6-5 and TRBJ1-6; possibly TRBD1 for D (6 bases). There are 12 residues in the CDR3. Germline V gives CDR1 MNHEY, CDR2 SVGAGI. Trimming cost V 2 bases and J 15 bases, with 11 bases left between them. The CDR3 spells CASSYSNRDLHF. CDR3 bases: TGTGCCAGCAGTTACAGCAACAGGGACCTCCACTTT.

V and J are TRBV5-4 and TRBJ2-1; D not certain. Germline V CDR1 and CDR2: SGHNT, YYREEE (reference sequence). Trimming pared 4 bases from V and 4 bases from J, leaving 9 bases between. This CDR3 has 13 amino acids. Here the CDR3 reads CASSGDLYNEQFF. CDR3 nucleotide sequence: TGTGCCAGCAGCGGCGACTTGTACAATGAGCAGTTCTTC.

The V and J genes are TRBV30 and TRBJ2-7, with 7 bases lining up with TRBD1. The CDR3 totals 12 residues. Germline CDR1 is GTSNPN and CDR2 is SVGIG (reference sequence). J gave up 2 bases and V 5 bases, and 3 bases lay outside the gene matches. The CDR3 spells CAWGTGAYEQYF. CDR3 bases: TGTGCCTGGGGAACAGGGGCCTACGAGCAGTACTTC.

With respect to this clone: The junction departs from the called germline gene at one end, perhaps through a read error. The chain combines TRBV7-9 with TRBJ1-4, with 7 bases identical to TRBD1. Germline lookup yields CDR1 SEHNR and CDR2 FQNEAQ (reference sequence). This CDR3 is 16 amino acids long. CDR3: CTSSLDWRQGNEKLFF. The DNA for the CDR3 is TGTACCAGCAGCTTAGATTGGAGACAGGGTAATGAAAAACTGTTTTTT.

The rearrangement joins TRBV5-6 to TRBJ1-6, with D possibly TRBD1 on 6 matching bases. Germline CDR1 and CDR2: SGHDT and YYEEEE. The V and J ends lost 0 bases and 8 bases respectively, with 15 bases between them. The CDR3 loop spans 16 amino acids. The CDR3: CASSLAPGGHYSPLHF. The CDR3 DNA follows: TGTGCCAGCAGCTTGGCCCCCGGGGGCCATTATTCACCCCTCCACTTT.

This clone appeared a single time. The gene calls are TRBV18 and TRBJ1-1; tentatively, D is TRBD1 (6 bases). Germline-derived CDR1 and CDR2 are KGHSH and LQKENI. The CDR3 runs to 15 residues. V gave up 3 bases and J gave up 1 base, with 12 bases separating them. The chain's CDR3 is CASSPPGHGNTEAFF. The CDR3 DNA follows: TGTGCCAGCTCACCCCCGGGACACGGGAACACTGAAGCTTTCTTT.

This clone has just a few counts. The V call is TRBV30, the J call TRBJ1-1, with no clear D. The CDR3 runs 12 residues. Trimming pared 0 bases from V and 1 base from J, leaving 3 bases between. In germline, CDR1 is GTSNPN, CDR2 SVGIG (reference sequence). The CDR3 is CAWSVGNTEAFF. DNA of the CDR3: TGTGCCTGGAGTGTTGGGAACACTGAAGCTTTCTTT.

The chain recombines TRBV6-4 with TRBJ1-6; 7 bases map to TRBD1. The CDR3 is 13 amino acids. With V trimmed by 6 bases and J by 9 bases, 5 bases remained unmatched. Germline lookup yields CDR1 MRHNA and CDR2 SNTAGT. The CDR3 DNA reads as TGTGCCAGCAGCCGGGACAGTTCTTCACCCCTCCACTTT. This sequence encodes CASSRDSSSPLHF.

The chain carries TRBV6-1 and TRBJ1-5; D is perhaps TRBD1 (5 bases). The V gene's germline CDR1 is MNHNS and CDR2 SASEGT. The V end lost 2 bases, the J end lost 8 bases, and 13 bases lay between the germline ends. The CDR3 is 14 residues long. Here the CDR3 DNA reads TGTGCCAGCAGTGAACGGGGCGTGAAGGAGCCCCAGCATTTT. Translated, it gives CASSERGVKEPQHF.

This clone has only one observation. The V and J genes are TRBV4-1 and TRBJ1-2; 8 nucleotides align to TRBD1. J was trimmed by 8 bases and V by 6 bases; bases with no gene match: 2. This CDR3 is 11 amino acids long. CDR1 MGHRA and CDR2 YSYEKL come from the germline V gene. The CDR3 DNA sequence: TGCGCCAGCAGTCGGGACAGGGGCTACACCTTC. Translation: CASSRDRGYTF.

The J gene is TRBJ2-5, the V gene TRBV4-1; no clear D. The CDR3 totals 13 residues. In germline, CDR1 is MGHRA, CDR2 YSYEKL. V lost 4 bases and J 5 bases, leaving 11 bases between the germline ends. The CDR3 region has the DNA TGCGCCAGCAGCCCGCCCTCTGGGGAGACCCAGTACTTC. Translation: CASSPPSGETQYF.

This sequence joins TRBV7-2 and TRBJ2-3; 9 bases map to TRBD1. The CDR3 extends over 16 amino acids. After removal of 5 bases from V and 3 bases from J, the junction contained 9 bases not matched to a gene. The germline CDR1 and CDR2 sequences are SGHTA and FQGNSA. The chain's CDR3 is CASSTKTGGRTDTQYF. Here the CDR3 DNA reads TGTGCCAGCAGCACCAAGACAGGGGGGCGAACAGATACGCAGTATTTT. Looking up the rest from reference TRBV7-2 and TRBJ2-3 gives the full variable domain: GAGVSQSPSNKVTEKGKDVELRCDPISGHTALYWYRQSLGQGLEFLIYFQGNSAPDKSGLPSDRFSAERTGGSVSTLTIQRTQQEDSAVYLCASSTKTGGRTDTQYFGPGTRLTVL.

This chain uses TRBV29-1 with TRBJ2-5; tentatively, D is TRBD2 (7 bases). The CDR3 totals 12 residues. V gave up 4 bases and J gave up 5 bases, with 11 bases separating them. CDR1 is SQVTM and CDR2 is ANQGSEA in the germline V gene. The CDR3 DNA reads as TGCAGCGTTGCGGGGGGCGCGGAGACCCAGTACTTC. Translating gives CSVAGGAETQYF.

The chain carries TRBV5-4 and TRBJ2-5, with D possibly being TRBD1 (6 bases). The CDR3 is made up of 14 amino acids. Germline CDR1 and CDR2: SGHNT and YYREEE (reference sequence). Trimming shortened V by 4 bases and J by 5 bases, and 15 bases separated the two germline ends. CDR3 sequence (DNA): TGTGCCAGCAGCCCCTTACAGGGCCAGGAGACCCAGTACTTC. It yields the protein CASSPLQGQETQYF.

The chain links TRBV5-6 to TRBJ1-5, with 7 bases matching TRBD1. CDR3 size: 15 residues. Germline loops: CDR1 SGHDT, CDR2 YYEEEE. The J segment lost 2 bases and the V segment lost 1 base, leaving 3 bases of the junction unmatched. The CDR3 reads CASSLTGAGNQPQHF. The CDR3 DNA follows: TGTGCCAGCAGCTTGACAGGGGCGGGCAATCAGCCCCAGCATTTT.

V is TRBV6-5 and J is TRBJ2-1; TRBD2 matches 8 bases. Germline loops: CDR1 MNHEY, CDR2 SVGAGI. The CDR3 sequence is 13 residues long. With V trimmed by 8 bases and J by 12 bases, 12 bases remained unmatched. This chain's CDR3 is CASERGSGSVQFF. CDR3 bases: TGTGCCAGCGAGCGGGGGAGCGGGAGCGTGCAGTTCTTC.

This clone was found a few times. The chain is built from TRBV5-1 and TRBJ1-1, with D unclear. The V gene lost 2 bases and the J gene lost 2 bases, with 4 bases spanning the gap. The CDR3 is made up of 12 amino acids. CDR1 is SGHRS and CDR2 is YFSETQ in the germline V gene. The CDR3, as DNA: TGCGCCAGCAGCTTAACAAACACTGAAGCTTTCTTT. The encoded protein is CASSLTNTEAFF.